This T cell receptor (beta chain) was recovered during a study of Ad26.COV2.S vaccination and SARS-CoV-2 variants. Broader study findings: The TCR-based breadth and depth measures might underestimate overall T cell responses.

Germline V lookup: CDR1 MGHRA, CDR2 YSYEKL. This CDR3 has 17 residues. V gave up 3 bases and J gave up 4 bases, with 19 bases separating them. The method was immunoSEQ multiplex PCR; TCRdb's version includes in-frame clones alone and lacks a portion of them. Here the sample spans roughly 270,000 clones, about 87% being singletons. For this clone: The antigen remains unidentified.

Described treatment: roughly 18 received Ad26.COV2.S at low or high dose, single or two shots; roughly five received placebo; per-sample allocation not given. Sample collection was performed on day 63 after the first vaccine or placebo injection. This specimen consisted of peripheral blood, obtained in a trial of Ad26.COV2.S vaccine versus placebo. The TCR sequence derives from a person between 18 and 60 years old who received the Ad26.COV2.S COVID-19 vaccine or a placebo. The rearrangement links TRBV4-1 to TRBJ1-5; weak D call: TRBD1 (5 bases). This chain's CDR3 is CASSHAPGVGVNQPQHF. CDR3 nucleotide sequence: TGCGCCAGCAGCCATGCCCCGGGGGTCGGGGTTAATCAGCCCCAGCATTTT.